This T cell receptor (beta chain) was profiled in a study of regulatory T cells in long-lasting Graves disease. iRepertoire HTBI primers and Arm-PCR of CDR3 regions built TCR beta libraries. Original analysis: Samples revealed fewer than 65 TRBV and around 13 TRBJ segments. MiXCR was run by TCRdb on the multiplex PCR reads, yielding one entry per CDR3 protein. These V and J calls originate from TCRdb's pipeline instead of the authors' own analysis. Of 390,000 or so distinct CDR3 sequences in the sample, roughly 20% were seen once. This sample's time point: persistent/refractory GD, antithyroid drugs over 5 years with positive TRAb. TCR sequences were obtained from RNA taken from PBMCs. Graves' disease was diagnosed by American Thyroid Association guidelines. The sample was peripheral blood mononuclear cells (PBMCs), taken when the disease was refractory, from a patient treated with antithyroid drugs. This TCR was recovered from a woman in her 40s with Graves disease.

CDR3 in amino acids: CASSFQANLNTGELFF. In DNA, the CDR3 is TGCGCCAGCAGCTTTCAGGCGAACCTTAACACCGGGGAGCTGTTTTTT. V gene TRBV5-1 combines with J gene TRBJ2-2; D is ambiguous. CDR3 length equals 16 residues. Looked up from germline, CDR1 is SGHRS and CDR2 is YFSETQ. V was cut by 2 bases and J by 2 bases, with 13 bases left in between.